The entry below gives a single T cell receptor (beta chain) sequence along with its context. This entry comes from a study of blood T cell repertoires in COVID-19. Overall study: The United States, Italy and Spain were the sources of the acute and convalescent COVID-19 samples. Nucleic acid was either cDNA or gDNA, and it came from T cells, B-cell-depleted T cells, or PBMCs.

Germline lookup yields CDR1 SGHVS and CDR2 FQNEAQ. V was clipped by 5 bases and J by 4 bases, with 14 bases between them. The CDR3 extends over 14 amino acids. Under the authors' procedure: Reference gene primer amplification in the assay estimated nucleated cell counts. TCRdb keeps only in-frame clones here, not all; method: immunoSEQ multiplex PCR. V, J and clone size are those of that table, while D and trimming were read from the DNA. The table has 300,000 to 450,000 clones, 75% to 90% seen once. J is TRBJ1-1 and V is TRBV7-8; D gene uncertain. The sequenced sample consisted of peripheral blood. The source of this sequence is a woman aged 18-29 years with acute or convalescent COVID-19. Here the CDR3 reads CASSPGSRGTEAFF. The CDR3 coding sequence is TGTGCCAGCAGCCCCGGAAGCCGGGGCACTGAAGCTTTCTTT.